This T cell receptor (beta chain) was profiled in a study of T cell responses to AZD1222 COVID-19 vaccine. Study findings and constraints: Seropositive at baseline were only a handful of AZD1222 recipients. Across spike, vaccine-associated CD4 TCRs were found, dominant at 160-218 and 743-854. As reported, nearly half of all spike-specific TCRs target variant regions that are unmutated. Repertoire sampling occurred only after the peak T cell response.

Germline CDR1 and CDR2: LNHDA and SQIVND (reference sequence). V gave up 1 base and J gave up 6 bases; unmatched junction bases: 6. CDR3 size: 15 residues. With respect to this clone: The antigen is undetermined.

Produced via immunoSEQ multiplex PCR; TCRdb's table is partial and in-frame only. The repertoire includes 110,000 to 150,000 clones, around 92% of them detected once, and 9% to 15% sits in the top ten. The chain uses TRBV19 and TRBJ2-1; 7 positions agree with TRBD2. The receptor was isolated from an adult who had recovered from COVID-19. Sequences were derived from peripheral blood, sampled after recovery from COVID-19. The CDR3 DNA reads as TGTGCCAGTAGTATAGGTCGGGGGGTAGGCAATGAGCAGTTCTTC. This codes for CASSIGRGVGNEQFF.